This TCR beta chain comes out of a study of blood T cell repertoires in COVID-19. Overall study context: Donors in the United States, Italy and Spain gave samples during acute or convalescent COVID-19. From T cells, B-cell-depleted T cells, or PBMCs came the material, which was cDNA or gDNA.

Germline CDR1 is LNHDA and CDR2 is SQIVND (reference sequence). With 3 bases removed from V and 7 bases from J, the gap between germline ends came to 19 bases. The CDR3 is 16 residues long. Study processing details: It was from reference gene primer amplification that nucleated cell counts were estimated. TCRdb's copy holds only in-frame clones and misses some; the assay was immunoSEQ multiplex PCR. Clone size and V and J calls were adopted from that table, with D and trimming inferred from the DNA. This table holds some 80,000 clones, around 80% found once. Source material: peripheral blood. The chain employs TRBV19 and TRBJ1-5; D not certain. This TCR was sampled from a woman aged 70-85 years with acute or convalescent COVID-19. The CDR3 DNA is TGTGCCAGTAGTATTGGCTTGGCGGGTACCGTCCAGCCCCAGCATTTT. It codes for CASSIGLAGTVQPQHF. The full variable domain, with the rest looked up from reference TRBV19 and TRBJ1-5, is DGGITQSPKYLFRKEGQNVTLSCEQNLNHDAMYWYRQDPGQGLRLIYYSQIVNDFQKGDIAEGYSVSREKKESFPLTVTSAQKNPTAFYLCASSIGLAGTVQPQHFGDGTRLSIL.